The TCR beta chain under discussion was sequenced for a study of EBV T-cell therapy then PD-1 blockade in nasopharyngeal carcinoma (dated by TCRdb to the early 2020s). Genomic DNA was extracted from sorted cells using the Qiagen DNeasy Kit. Deep sequencing of the TCR beta chain was done on the immunoSEQ platform. The study's own analysis went as follows. Repertoire data analysis was performed with the immunoSEQ Analyzer software. TCRdb holds this immuneACCESS table with in-frame rearrangements only. Some clones are missing; in checked studies, unresolved V genes explain under half, and the rest has no known cause. That table supplies the V and J calls and clone size; D and trimming were determined from the DNA. The sample table records 25,000 or so clones; under 90% of these occur just once. The top ten clones comprise approximately 29% of the sample. The treatment or condition label corresponds to: AdE1-LMPpoly-expanded autologous EBV-specific T-cell therapy followed by anti-PD-1 nivolumab.

Looking up the germline V gene yields CDR1 LGHNA and CDR2 YSLEER. CDR3 length: 15 amino acids, cysteine to phenylalanine. Only CDR3 DNA remains: 45 bases, in frame from the first base. V is trimmed back by 5 bases and J by 7 bases, and the junction contains 12 bases that no gene match accounts for. A remark on this clone: Its antigen has not been determined. Per-base quality was not reported, and no clone a single base away is much larger than it.

This specimen consisted of CD8+ T cells from blood, obtained between days 55 and 70 from a patient whose treatment included autologous EBV-specific T cells and nivolumab. The sequence derives from a man aged 40-55 years with nasopharyngeal carcinoma. The V gene is TRBV4-3 and the J gene is TRBJ2-7, and 9 junctional nucleotides match TRBD1. The CDR3 loop reads CASSKNRGLPQEQYF. The DNA sequence is as follows: TGCGCCAGCAGCAAAAACAGGGGGCTCCCTCAAGAGCAGTACTTC.